This paragraph covers one T cell receptor beta chain sequence. This entry is derived from a study of blood T cell repertoires in COVID-19. At the level of the study: Samples taken during acute and convalescent COVID-19 were collected in the United States, Italy and Spain. Nucleic acid was either cDNA or gDNA, and it came from T cells, B-cell-depleted T cells, or PBMCs.

In the original workflow: Amplifying reference gene primers gave estimates of nucleated cell counts. Clones were sequenced by immunoSEQ multiplex PCR, and TCRdb holds only the in-frame ones, with some missing. V and J calls and clone size are given by that table; D and trimming were obtained from the DNA. The table includes about 140,000 clones, over 65% detected once. Specimen: peripheral blood. The sequence came from a human donor in a cohort sampled during active COVID-19.

The CDR3 region is CASSAGHGSTYEQYF. As DNA, the CDR3 is TGCGCCAGCAGCGCTGGACACGGATCCACCTACGAGCAGTACTTC. The chain uses TRBV5-1 and TRBJ2-7; TRBD1 might be the D (5 bases). V was shortened by 4 bases and J by 2 bases, with 16 bases between the two germline ends. Germline CDR1 is SGHRS and CDR2 is YFSETQ. The CDR3 covers 15 residues.